The source of this T cell receptor (beta chain) is a study of beta chain features in type 1 diabetes. This clone has just a few counts. Expressed TCRB transcripts got sequenced, as all isolated RNA was reverse transcribed. Repertoires were generated with immunoSEQ multiplex PCR, while TCRdb's copy carries only in-frame clones and drops some. This table holds 400,000 to 550,000 clones, approximately 10% found once. Trimming took 5 bases from V and 2 from J, leaving 10 bases between them. Germline-derived CDR1 and CDR2 are MNHEY and SMNVEV (reference sequence). The CDR3 consists of 14 residues. Material: naive CD4+ T cells from blood. The chain joins TRBV27 to TRBJ1-5; D not certain. The sequence was obtained from a woman aged 18-35 years in good health. The CDR3: CASSPGDGNQPQHF. The CDR3 region has the DNA TGTGCCAGCAGTCCGGGAGATGGCAATCAGCCCCAGCATTTT.